These 24 T cell receptor beta chains came from one sample sequenced in a study of blood T cells in healthy people across ages. A second about 6 to 12 cycle PCR used barcoded and J-beta primers. TCRdb used MiXCR to reprocess the 5' RACE reads, holding one entry per CDR3 protein. The data contain 1,800,000 or so distinct CDR3 sequences, 30% to 40% of them seen just once; the ten biggest clones take up 23%. The specimen sequenced was blood. These TCRs come from a human donor in good health.

The chain has TRBV10-3 and TRBJ1-4; the match to TRBD1 covers 8 bases. Germline trimming cut 3 bases from V and 3 bases from J; bases unmatched to any gene: 3. CDR1 and CDR2 from the germline V gene are ENHRY and SYGVKD. This CDR3 has 15 residues. CDR3 protein: CAISDPTGANEKLFF. CDR3 DNA: TGTGCCATCAGTGACCCGACAGGGGCTAATGAAAAACTGTTTTTT.

This clonotype was seen only a few times. The CDR3 nucleotides read TGTGCCAGCAGCTTAGTCGGGGCCTCCCAAGAGACCCAGTACTTC. This sequence encodes CASSLVGASQETQYF. The V and J genes are TRBV7-2 and TRBJ2-5, with D perhaps TRBD1 or TRBD2 (5 bases each). V was trimmed by 1 base and J by 1 base, leaving 10 bases between them. Germline V gene sequence: CDR1 SGHTA, CDR2 FQGNSA. This CDR3 comprises 15 residues.

This rearrangement joins TRBV20-1 to TRBJ2-3, with D possibly matching TRBD2 (6 bases). The germline V and J ends were trimmed by 6 bases and 4 bases, with 14 bases remaining between them. The germline V gene encodes CDR1 DFQATT and CDR2 SNEGSKA (reference sequence). There are 13 residues in the CDR3. This CDR3 is CSAPSVEPDTQYF. The CDR3 DNA follows: TGCAGTGCCCCTAGCGTGGAACCAGATACGCAGTATTTT.

This clonotype was seen only a few times. The chain is built from TRBV6-6 and TRBJ2-3, with 9 bases fitting TRBD2. This CDR3 is built from 14 residues. The ends lost 8 bases at V and 6 bases at J; junction bases unmatched: 9. Germline V gene data show CDR1 as MNHNY and CDR2 as SVGAGI (reference sequence). The CDR3 region is CASADAGGYDTQYF. For the CDR3, the DNA is TGTGCCAGCGCCGACGCGGGGGGGTATGATACGCAGTATTTT.

The table lists this clonotype with a few counts. This rearrangement joins TRBV20-1 to TRBJ2-3; D may be TRBD1 (6 bases). This CDR3 has 17 residues. V was shortened by 3 bases and J by 2 bases, with 21 bases between the two germline ends. Germline-derived CDR1 and CDR2 are DFQATT and SNEGSKA (reference sequence). CDR3 DNA: TGCAGTGCTAGGGACCCCTGGGGGCTGCGGCCCACAGATACGCAGTATTTT. This sequence encodes CSARDPWGLRPTDTQYF.

The table lists this clonotype with a count of one. The chain employs TRBV7-3 and TRBJ2-1, with 7 bases matching TRBD1. This CDR3 is 15 amino acids long. J lost 9 bases, V lost 5 bases, and 13 bases had no gene match. Germline V lookup: CDR1 SGHTA, CDR2 FQGTGA. CDR3 in amino acids: CASSQSTGWGSEQFF. CDR3 coding DNA: TGTGCCAGCAGCCAATCGACAGGGTGGGGGTCTGAGCAGTTCTTC.

The CDR3 DNA sequence: TGTGCCACCGGAGAAGGGGAGTACTCTGGAAACACCATATATTTT. This translates into CATGEGEYSGNTIYF. The chain combines TRBV10-3 with TRBJ1-3, with D possibly being TRBD1 (5 bases). Looked up from germline, CDR1 is ENHRY and CDR2 is SYGVKD. The CDR3 has 15 residues. V was pared by 10 bases and J by 0 bases, with 16 bases between.

The chain couples TRBV10-3 to TRBJ2-4; D gene ambiguous. The end of the DNA aligns better with TRBJ2-7, so the J call may be wrong. Germline V gene data show CDR1 as ENHRY and CDR2 as SYGVKD. The CDR3 contains 12 residues. CDR3 nucleotides: TGTGCCATCAGTGCGTCTGGGATCGAGCAGTACTTC. Residues: CAISASGIEQYF.

This sequence joins TRBV6-5 and TRBJ1-6, with a possible D match to TRBD1 (5 bases). There are 15 residues in the CDR3. Trimming removed 1 base at V and 8 bases at J, with 12 bases between. Germline CDR1 MNHEY, CDR2 SVGAGI. The CDR3 protein is CASSYCDSAYSPLHF. The CDR3 DNA sequence: TGTGCCAGCAGTTACTGCGACAGCGCCTATTCACCCCTCCACTTT.

Details on this clonotype: A much larger clone sits a single nucleotide away, making a read error possible. The chain couples TRBV6-6 to TRBJ2-1, with TRBD1 matching 7 bases. Germline assignment: CDR1 MNHNY and CDR2 SVGAGI (reference sequence). The J segment lost 10 bases and the V segment lost 4 bases, leaving 10 bases of the junction unmatched. This CDR3 contains 14 residues. CDR3 in amino acids: CASSFGTADQEQFF. Written as DNA, the CDR3 is TGTGCCAGCAGTTTTGGGACAGCGGACCAGGAGCAGTTCTTC.

For this clonotype: The junction departs from the called germline gene at one end, perhaps through a read error. J is TRBJ2-2 and V is TRBV7-7, with TRBD2 matching over 10 bases. Germline CDR1 is SSHAT and CDR2 is FNYEAQ (reference sequence). CDR3 length: 15 amino acids. CDR3 bases: TGTGCTAGCAGTCCCGGGACTAGCGTCACCGGGGAGCTGTTTTTT. The encoded protein is CASSPGTSVTGELFF. Drawing the rest from reference TRBV7-7 and TRBJ2-2, the complete variable domain is GAGVSQSPRYKVTKRGQDVTLRCDPISSHATLYWYQQALGQGPEFLTYFNYEAQPDKSGLPSDRFSAERPEGSISTLTIQRTEQRDSAMYRCASSPGTSVTGELFFGEGSRLTVL.

This chain connects TRBV5-1 to TRBJ2-7, with 7 bases matching TRBD1. CDR3 size: 13 residues. J lost 6 bases, V lost 5 bases, and 8 bases had no gene match. CDR1 and CDR2 (germline): SGHRS, YFSETQ. The CDR3 region is CASRGEGQSEQYF. DNA of the CDR3: TGCGCCAGCAGAGGTGAGGGACAGTCCGAGCAGTACTTC.

The rearrangement links TRBV7-8 to TRBJ1-5; D call uncertain. Per the germline V gene, CDR1 is SGHVS and CDR2 is FQNEAQ. This CDR3 spans 15 amino acids. V dropped 3 bases and J dropped 2 bases, with 11 bases sitting between them. CDR3 residues: CASSFYPEGNQPQHF. The CDR3 nucleotides read TGTGCCAGCAGCTTTTACCCGGAGGGCAATCAGCCCCAGCATTTT.

This clonotype has only a few counts. This sequence joins TRBV4-3 and TRBJ2-7; D not resolved. CDR1 LGHNA and CDR2 YSLEER come from the germline V gene. Trimming took 2 bases from V and 7 from J, leaving 12 bases between them. The CDR3 has 13 residues. CDR3 nucleotides: TGCGCCAGCAGCCAAAGTGTCCTTGGAGAGCAGTACTTC. Protein: CASSQSVLGEQYF.

The chain carries TRBV9 and TRBJ2-3; no clear D gene. CDR1 SGDLS and CDR2 YYNGEE come from the germline V gene. The CDR3 consists of 16 residues. Trimming pared 4 bases from V and 0 bases from J, leaving 15 bases between. The CDR3, as DNA: TGTGCCAGCAGCTCCGACCTACATACTAGCACAGATACGCAGTATTTT. The encoded protein is CASSSDLHTSTDTQYF. Complete variable domain (other parts from reference TRBV9 and TRBJ2-3): DSGVTQTPKHLITATGQRVTLRCSPRSGDLSVYWYQQSLDQGLQFLIQYYNGEERAKGNILERFSAQQFPDLHSELNLSSLELGDSALYFCASSSDLHTSTDTQYFGPGTRLTVL.

This clonotype showed up just a few times. The rearrangement uses TRBV12-3 or TRBV12-4 and TRBJ1-2; D may be TRBD1 (5 bases). Trimming pared 3 bases from V and 8 bases from J, leaving 16 bases between. This CDR3 is built from 14 residues. CDR3 coding DNA: TGTGCCAGCAGTTTCCTTGTTCAGGGAAAGGGCTACACCTTC. This codes for CASSFLVQGKGYTF.

Only a few counts were recorded for this clonotype. This chain uses TRBV28 with TRBJ2-7; tentatively, D is TRBD1 (6 bases). This CDR3 is built from 14 residues. Germline CDR1 MDHEN, CDR2 SYDVKM. V was pared by 3 bases and J by 5 bases, with 14 bases between. CDR3 protein: CASSFLVRDNEQYF. Written as DNA, the CDR3 is TGTGCCAGCAGTTTTTTAGTTCGGGACAACGAGCAGTACTTC.

This sequence joins TRBV6-2 or TRBV6-3 and TRBJ2-1; 7 bases are shared with TRBD2. V shed 0 bases and J 3 bases; nucleotides not matched to a gene: 11. The CDR3 runs 18 residues. CDR1 MNHEY and CDR2 SVGEGT come from the germline V gene. The CDR3 is CASSYSIEASGYYNEQFF. CDR3 in DNA: TGTGCCAGCAGTTACTCGATTGAGGCTAGCGGATACTACAATGAGCAGTTCTTC.

This clonotype was recorded a few times. The V call is TRBV7-9, the J call TRBJ1-1; a possible D gene is TRBD1 (5 bases). The germline V and J ends were trimmed by 5 bases and 4 bases, with 11 bases remaining between them. The length of the CDR3 is 13 residues. CDR1 and CDR2 from the germline V gene are SEHNR and FQNEAQ (reference sequence). As DNA, the CDR3 is TGTGCCAGCAGCCGTCGGGGGAGCACTGAAGCTTTCTTT. Amino acids: CASSRRGSTEAFF.

The chain uses TRBV28 and TRBJ2-3, with no clear D. In germline, CDR1 is MDHEN, CDR2 SYDVKM. CDR3 length: 15 amino acids. Trimming pared 4 bases from V and 1 base from J, leaving 12 bases between. The CDR3 DNA is TGTGCCAGCAGTTCCCGGACCGAGGGCACAGATACGCAGTATTTT. This codes for CASSSRTEGTDTQYF.

Only a few counts were recorded for this clonotype. The V gene is TRBV4-1, the J gene TRBJ1-1; D ambiguous. The germline V gene has CDR1 MGHRA and CDR2 YSYEKL. The CDR3 consists of 18 residues. Trimming removed 2 bases from V and 0 bases from J, with 19 bases in between. The CDR3 DNA reads as TGCGCCAGCAGCCAACCGGGCGAGGGAGGGCTTCTGAACACTGAAGCTTTCTTT. It encodes CASSQPGEGGLLNTEAFF.

With regard to this clonotype: A clone one base away is much larger, so this may be a read error. The chain recombines TRBV9 with TRBJ2-7; 7 bases fit TRBD2. This CDR3 is 12 amino acids long. With V trimmed by 0 bases and J by 6 bases, 0 bases remained unmatched. Germline assignment: CDR1 SGDLS and CDR2 YYNGEE. Here the CDR3 reads CASSVGEGEQYF. The CDR3 DNA follows: TGTGCCAGCAGCGTAGGGGAGGGCGAGCAGTACTTC. The full variable domain, rest sourced from reference TRBV9 and TRBJ2-7, is DSGVTQTPKHLITATGQRVTLRCSPRSGDLSVYWYQQSLDQGLQFLIQYYNGEERAKGNILERFSAQQFPDLHSELNLSSLELGDSALYFCASSVGEGEQYFGPGTRLTVT.

This clonotype came up a few times. The rearrangement uses TRBV12-3 or TRBV12-4 and TRBJ2-3; D might be TRBD1 (6 bases). V lost 5 bases and J 8 bases, leaving 17 bases between the germline ends. This CDR3 has 14 amino acids. As DNA, the CDR3 is TGTGCCAGCAGTCCCGACAGGCACGTGGGTACGCAGTATTTT. It is translated as CASSPDRHVGTQYF.

In its sample, this clonotype was seen a few times. This chain joins TRBV7-9 and TRBJ2-1, with a possible D match to TRBD1 (5 bases). V was clipped by 4 bases and J by 5 bases, with 21 bases between them. This CDR3 contains 17 residues. The germline V gene has CDR1 SEHNR and CDR2 FQNEAQ (reference sequence). CDR3 amino acids: CASSSVSGIQTDNEQFF. CDR3 nucleotide sequence: TGTGCCAGCAGCTCGGTGTCAGGGATCCAAACGGACAATGAGCAGTTCTTC.